The clone carrying this T cell receptor beta chain has a handful of counts. The target antigen is unknown. TCRdb re-analysed the 5' RACE reads in MiXCR, keeping a single row per CDR3 protein. The data show under 950,000 distinct CDR3 sequences, around 19% seen once. V lost 0 bases and J 2 bases, leaving 16 bases between the germline ends. This CDR3 comprises 17 residues. Germline loops: CDR1 MNHEY, CDR2 SVGAGI. This record comes from a study of CD8 T cells in ankylosing spondylitis. Notes on the study in general: One TCR beta motif, made up of eight highly homologous variants, appeared characteristic of ankylosing spondylitis blood.

The receptor comes from a male donor with ankylosing spondylitis. Sequences were obtained from blood, either unsorted or a sorted T cell fraction (not recorded which). V usage is TRBV6-5 and J usage is TRBJ1-2; no clear D gene. CDR3 residues: CASSYSTSLRGNYGYTF. CDR3 coding DNA: TGTGCCAGCAGTTACTCGACCAGTTTAAGAGGGAACTATGGCTACACCTTC.